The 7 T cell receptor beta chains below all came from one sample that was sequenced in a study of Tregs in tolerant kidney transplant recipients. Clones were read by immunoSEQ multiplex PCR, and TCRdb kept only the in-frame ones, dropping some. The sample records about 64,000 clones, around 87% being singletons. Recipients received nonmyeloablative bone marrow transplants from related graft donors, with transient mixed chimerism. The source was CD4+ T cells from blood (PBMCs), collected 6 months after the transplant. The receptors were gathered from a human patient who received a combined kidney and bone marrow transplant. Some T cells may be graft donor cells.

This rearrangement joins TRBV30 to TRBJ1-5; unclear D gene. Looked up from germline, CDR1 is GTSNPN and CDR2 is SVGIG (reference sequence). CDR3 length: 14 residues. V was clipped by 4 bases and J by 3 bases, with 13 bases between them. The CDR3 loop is CAWNKSRPNQPQHF. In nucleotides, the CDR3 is TGTGCCTGGAATAAAAGCCGCCCCAATCAGCCCCAGCATTTT.

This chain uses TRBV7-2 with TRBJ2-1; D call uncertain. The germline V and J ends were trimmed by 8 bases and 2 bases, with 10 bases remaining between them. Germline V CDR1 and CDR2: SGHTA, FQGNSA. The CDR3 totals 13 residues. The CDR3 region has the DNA TGTGCCAGCCAGCTAGACGCCTACAATGAGCAGTTCTTC. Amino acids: CASQLDAYNEQFF.

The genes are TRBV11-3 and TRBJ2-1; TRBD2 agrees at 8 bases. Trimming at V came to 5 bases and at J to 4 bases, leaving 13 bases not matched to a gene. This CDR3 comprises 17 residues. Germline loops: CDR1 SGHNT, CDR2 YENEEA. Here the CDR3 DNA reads TGTGCCAGCAGCACGAGTAATCCGGGACTAGGTTACAATGAGCAGTTCTTC. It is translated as CASSTSNPGLGYNEQFF.

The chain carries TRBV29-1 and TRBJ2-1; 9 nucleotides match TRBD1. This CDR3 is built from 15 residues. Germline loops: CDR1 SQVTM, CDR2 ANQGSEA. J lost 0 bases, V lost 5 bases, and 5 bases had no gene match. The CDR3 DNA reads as TGCAGCGTTTCCGGGACAGGGAGCTCCTACAATGAGCAGTTCTTC. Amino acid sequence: CSVSGTGSSYNEQFF.

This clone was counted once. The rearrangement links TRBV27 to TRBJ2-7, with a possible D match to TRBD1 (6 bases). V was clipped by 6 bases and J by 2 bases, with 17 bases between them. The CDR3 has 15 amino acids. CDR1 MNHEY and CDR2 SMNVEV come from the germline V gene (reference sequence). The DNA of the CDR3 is TGTGCCAGCAGCTCAATTTCCAGGGGAACCTACGAGCAGTACTTC. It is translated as CASSSISRGTYEQYF.

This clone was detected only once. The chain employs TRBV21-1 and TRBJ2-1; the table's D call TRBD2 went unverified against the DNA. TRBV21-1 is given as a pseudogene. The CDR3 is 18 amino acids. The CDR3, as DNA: TGTGCCAGCAGCAAAGCGCTTTGGGGGGGGCACTCCTACAATGAGCAGTTCTTC. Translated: CASSKALWGGHSYNEQFF.

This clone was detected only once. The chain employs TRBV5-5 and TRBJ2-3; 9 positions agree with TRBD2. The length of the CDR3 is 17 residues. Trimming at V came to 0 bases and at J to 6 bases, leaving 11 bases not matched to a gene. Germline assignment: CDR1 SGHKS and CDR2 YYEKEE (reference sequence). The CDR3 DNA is TGTGCCAGCAGCTTGGGATTTGGACTAGCGCTGGGGGATACGCAGTATTTT. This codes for CASSLGFGLALGDTQYF.